This T cell receptor (beta chain) was sequenced during a study of T-cell reconstitution after alpha-beta-depleted transplantation in children. The V end was cut by 2 bases, the J end by 5 bases, with 16 bases between. Germline V CDR1 and CDR2: SGHRS, YFSETQ. The CDR3 spans 15 residues. Library preparation (for TCRbeta) was performed with unique molecular identifiers. TCRdb re-derived calls from the PCR reads in MiXCR, one entry per CDR3 protein. The repertoire holds fewer than 550,000 distinct CDR3 sequences, roughly 15% seen once, with approximately 28% in the top ten. Findings and limits, study-wide: Certain patients had high TCRbeta diversity at day 60, and it came from recipient T cells and thymic progenitors that survived. Expanded graft clones numbering several hundred reportedly gave rise to alpha-beta T cells about two months after transplant. By one year post-transplant, T-cell counts and diversity largely arose from T cells that were newly produced.

This clonotype came up a few times. What it binds is unknown. The chain joins TRBV5-1 to TRBJ2-5; D is possibly TRBD1 (7 bases). Here the sequenced sample was PBMCs, mostly from graft donor cells, taken 360 days after TCRalphabeta/CD19-depleted stem cell transplant. This receptor was taken from a boy in the first two years of life who had a stem cell transplant for Wiskott-Aldrich syndrome, so the T cells may come from the graft donor. The CDR3: CASSFSRGEWETQYF. The CDR3 bases are TGCGCCAGCAGCTTCTCCAGGGGGGAGTGGGAGACCCAGTACTTC.